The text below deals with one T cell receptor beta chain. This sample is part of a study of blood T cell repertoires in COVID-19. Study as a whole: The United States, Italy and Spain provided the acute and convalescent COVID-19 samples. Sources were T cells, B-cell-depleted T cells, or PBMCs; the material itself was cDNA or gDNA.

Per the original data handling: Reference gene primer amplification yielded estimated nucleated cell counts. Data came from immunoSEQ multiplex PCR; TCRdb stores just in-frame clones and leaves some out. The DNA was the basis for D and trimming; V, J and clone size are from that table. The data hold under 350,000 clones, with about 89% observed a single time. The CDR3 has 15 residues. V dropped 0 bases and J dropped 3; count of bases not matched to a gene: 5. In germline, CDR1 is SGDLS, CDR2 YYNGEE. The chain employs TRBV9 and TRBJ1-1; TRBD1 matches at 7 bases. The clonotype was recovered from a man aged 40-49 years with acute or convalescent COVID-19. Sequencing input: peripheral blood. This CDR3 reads CASSVDTGADTEAFF. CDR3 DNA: TGTGCCAGCAGCGTAGATACAGGGGCCGACACTGAAGCTTTCTTT.